This TCR beta chain comes out of a study of T cells in Graves' hyperthyroidism and ophthalmopathy. Overall study: Pretreatment peripheral blood was obtained at initial diagnosis.

Active moderate-to-severe ophthalmopathy, Clinical Activity Score at least 3, NOSPECS at least 4, under 3 months' duration. The diagnostic basis comprised clinical symptoms, serum thyroxine and TRAb, thyroid ultrasound and orbital computed tomography. Germline loops: CDR1 LGHNT, CDR2 FRNRAP. CDR3 length equals 13 residues. Trimming cost V 3 bases and J 4 bases; bases outside gene matches: 3. This clonotype was recorded many times. The source material, RNA transcripts, was used to amplify TCR beta CDR3 regions. The HTBI set primed first-round TCR CDR3 RT-PCR. TCRdb re-called the multiplex PCR reads with MiXCR, one entry per CDR3 protein. Counted here are 640,000 or so distinct CDR3 sequences, about 15% occurring once; the ten biggest clones make up around 4.5%.

The TCR originated in a woman aged 40-49 years with Graves' ophthalmopathy. The sequencing input was blood. The J gene is TRBJ2-7, the V gene TRBV12-5, with 7 bases aligning to TRBD1. The DNA of the CDR3 is TGTGCTAGTGGTTTAGGGGGCCCGTACGAGCAGTACTTC. Protein sequence: CASGLGGPYEQYF.